This T cell receptor beta chain was identified during a study of blood T cell repertoires in COVID-19. V lost 2 bases to trimming and J lost 14 bases; unmatched junction nucleotides: 12. The CDR3 loop spans 14 amino acids. Germline V CDR1 and CDR2: SGHAT, FQNNGV. Only in-frame clones appear in the TCRdb table, and some are missing; sequencing was by immunoSEQ multiplex PCR. The sample yields 140,000 to 150,000 clones, about 89% seen once. The receptor was isolated from a man aged 60 to 75 who had recovered from COVID-19. The J gene is TRBJ2-4, the V gene TRBV11-2; TRBD1 matches 7 bases. Material: PBMCs or T cells enriched from blood (not recorded which). The chain's CDR3 is CASSLLHRTGPEYF. The CDR3 nucleotides read TGTGCCAGCAGCTTACTTCACCGGACAGGCCCTGAGTACTTC.